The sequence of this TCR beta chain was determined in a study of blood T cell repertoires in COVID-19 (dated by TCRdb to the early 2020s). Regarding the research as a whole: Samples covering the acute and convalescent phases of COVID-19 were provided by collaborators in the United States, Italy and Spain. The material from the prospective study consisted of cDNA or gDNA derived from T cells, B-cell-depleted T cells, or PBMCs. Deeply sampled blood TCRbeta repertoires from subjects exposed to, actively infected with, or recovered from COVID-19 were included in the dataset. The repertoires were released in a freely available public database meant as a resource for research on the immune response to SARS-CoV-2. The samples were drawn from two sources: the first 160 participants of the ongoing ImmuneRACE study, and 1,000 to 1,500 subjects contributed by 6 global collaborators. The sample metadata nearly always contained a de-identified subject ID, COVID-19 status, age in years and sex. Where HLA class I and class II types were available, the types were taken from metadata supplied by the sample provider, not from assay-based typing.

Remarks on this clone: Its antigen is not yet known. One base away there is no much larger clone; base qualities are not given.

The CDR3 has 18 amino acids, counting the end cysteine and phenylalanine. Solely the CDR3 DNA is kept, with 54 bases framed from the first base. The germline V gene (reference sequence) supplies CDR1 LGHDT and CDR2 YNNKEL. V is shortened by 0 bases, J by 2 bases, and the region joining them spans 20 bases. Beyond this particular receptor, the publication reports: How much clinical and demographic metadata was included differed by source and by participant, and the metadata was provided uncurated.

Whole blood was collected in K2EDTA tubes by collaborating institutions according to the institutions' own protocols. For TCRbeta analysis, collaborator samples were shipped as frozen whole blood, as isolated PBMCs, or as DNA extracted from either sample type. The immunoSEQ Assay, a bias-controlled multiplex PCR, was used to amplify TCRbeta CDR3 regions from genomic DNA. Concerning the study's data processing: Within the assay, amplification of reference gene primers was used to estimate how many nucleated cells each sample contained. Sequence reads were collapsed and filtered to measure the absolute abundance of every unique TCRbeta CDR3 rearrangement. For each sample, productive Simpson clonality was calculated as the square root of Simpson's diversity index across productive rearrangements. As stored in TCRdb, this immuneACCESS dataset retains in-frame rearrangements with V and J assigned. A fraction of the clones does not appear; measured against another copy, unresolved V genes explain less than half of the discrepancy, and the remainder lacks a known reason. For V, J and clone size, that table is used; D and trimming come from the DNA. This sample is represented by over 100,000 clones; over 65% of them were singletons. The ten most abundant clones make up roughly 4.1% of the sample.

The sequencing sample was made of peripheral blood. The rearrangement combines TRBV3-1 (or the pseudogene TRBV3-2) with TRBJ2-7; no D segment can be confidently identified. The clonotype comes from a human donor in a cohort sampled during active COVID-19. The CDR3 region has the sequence CASSQDHILGLVPYEQYF. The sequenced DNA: TGTGCCAGCAGCCAAGATCACATTCTGGGTCTAGTCCCCTACGAGCAGTACTTC.